This T cell receptor (beta chain) was observed in a study of response to subunit inactivated influenza vaccine. Study results and limitations: The authors put forward the suggestion that each seasonal influenza vaccination may bring in only a limited number of new T cells.

Trimming removed 3 bases at V and 9 bases at J, with 9 bases between. Germline CDR1 and CDR2: GTSNPN and SVGIG (reference sequence). The CDR3 consists of 11 residues. Via MiXCR, TCRdb re-called the RT-PCR reads, giving one row per CDR3 protein. The repertoire holds roughly 700,000 distinct CDR3 sequences, with about 15% as singletons. This clonotype was observed a handful of times. The antigen is not known. Specimen: PBMCs from blood, collected 14 to 15 days before vaccination. The chain has TRBV30 and TRBJ2-1; D might be TRBD2 (5 bases). The clonotype was recovered from a man aged 50-60 years who received an inactivated influenza vaccine. CDR3 sequence: CAWRLGSEQFF. CDR3 DNA sequence: TGTGCCTGGAGACTAGGTAGTGAGCAGTTCTTC.